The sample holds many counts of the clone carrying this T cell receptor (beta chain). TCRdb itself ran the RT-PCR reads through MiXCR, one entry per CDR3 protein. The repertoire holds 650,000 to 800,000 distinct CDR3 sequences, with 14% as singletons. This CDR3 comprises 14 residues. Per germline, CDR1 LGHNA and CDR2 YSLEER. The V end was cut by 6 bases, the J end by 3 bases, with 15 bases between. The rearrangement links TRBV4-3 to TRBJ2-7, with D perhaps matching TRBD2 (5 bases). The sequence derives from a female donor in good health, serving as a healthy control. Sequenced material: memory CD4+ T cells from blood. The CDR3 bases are TGCGCCAGCAGTCTCGAGCTGGGGAGCTACGAGCAGTACTTC. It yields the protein CASSLELGSYEQYF.